Sequencing of this T cell receptor (beta chain) was carried out in a study of blood T cell repertoires in COVID-19. J was trimmed by 1 base and V by 6 bases; bases with no gene match: 5. The CDR3 totals 15 residues. CDR1 is SGHTA and CDR2 is FQGNSA in the germline V gene. Using immunoSEQ multiplex PCR, the repertoire was profiled, and TCRdb retains in-frame clones only, with some absent. This table has about 170,000 clones, 70% to 85% appearing once. This sequence joins TRBV7-2 and TRBJ2-7, with TRBD2 matching 11 bases. Sequenced sample: peripheral blood. The TCR sequence derives from a woman aged 80 or over with acute or convalescent COVID-19. The CDR3 DNA is TGTGCCAGCAGTTCGGGACTAGCGGTTTCCTACGAGCAGTACTTC. Translated, it gives CASSSGLAVSYEQYF. The variable domain in full, completed from reference TRBV7-2 and TRBJ2-7, reads GAGVSQSPSNKVTEKGKDVELRCDPISGHTALYWYRQSLGQGLEFLIYFQGNSAPDKSGLPSDRFSAERTGGSVSTLTIQRTQQEDSAVYLCASSSGLAVSYEQYFGPGTRLTVT.